A selection of T cell receptor beta chains follows, all from one sample in a study of blood T cell repertoires in COVID-19. Some clones are missing from TCRdb's copy, which holds only in-frame ones; the method was immunoSEQ multiplex PCR. The sample lists roughly 190,000 clones, around 88% seen once, with under 3.5% in the top ten. Sequencing was performed on peripheral blood. The source is a man aged 50 or older with active or convalescent COVID-19. The CDR3 runs from the conserved cysteine through the conserved F or W. Each record gives: D gene, V gene, clone size, J gene, CDR3 DNA, CDR3 protein. D genes are given only for firm matches. Clone size is shown for a subset of rows, as once, few, many or a class of expanded clone.

NA	TRBV4-3	NA	TRBJ2-7	TGCGCCAGCAGCCAAGGATCAGGGAACTACGAGCAGTACTTC	CASSQGSGNYEQYF
NA	TRBV19	NA	TRBJ1-2	TGTGCCAGTAGTATAGGAGGAGTTACTCCCTATGGCTACACCTTC	CASSIGGVTPYGYTF
TRBD1	TRBV10-2	NA	TRBJ1-3	TGCGCCAGCCGACAGGGGGCTAGAGGAAACACCATATATTTT	CASRQGARGNTIYF
NA	TRBV2	NA	TRBJ2-7	TGTGCCAGCAGTAGGGCGGGCCTGTACGAGCAGTACTTC	CASSRAGLYEQYF
NA	TRBV12-3/TRBV12-4	NA	TRBJ2-1	TGTGCCAGCAGTGCCCAGGGTGAGCAGTTCTTC	CASSAQGEQFF
TRBD2	TRBV19	NA	TRBJ2-2	TGTGCCAGTAGTAGCGGGGGGTCCTCGGGCACCGGGGAGCTGTTTTTT	CASSSGGSSGTGELFF
TRBD1	TRBV5-6	NA	TRBJ2-2	TGTGCCAGCAGCTTCCAGGGGACAGGGGGTTATCCCGGGGAGCTGTTTTTT	CASSFQGTGGYPGELFF
TRBD1	TRBV15	NA	TRBJ1-1	TGTGCCACCAGCCAACGACAACCGGGACAGGCCCAAGCTTTCTTT	CATSQRQPGQAQAFF
TRBD1	TRBV5-1	NA	TRBJ2-5	TGCGCCAGCAGCTTGGAACAGGGGGCCCAAGAGACCCAGTACTTC	CASSLEQGAQETQYF
NA	TRBV27	few	TRBJ1-6	TGTGCCAGCAGTTTACAGGGGTCTTTAACACCCCTCCACTTT	CASSLQGSLTPLHF
NA	TRBV2	NA	TRBJ1-6	TGTGCCAGCAGTGAAGAGGGTCGGGGAAGCTCCTATAATTCACCCCTCCACTTT	CASSEEGRGSSYNSPLHF
NA	TRBV7-8	NA	TRBJ1-3	TGTGCCAGCAGCTTCAGAGCGGGGGCGGAAAACACCATATATTTT	CASSFRAGAENTIYF
NA	TRBV19	NA	TRBJ1-2	TGTGCCAGTAGTTTACGGACACAAGGTCTAAGGTTGGGCTACACCTTC	CASSLRTQGLRLGYTF
NA	TRBV7-8	NA	TRBJ2-2	TGTGCCAGCAGCTTAAATCGCGGCCAAGGGGCCGGGGAGCTGTTTTTT	CASSLNRGQGAGELFF
TRBD1	TRBV10-2	once	TRBJ2-3	TGCGCCAGCAGGCAGACAGGGGTGGGAACAGATACGCAGTATTTT	CASRQTGVGTDTQYF
TRBD2	TRBV7-6	NA	TRBJ2-1	TGTGCCAGCAGCCCCCGGACTAGCGGGAAATTCTACAATGAGCAGTTCTTC	CASSPRTSGKFYNEQFF
NA	TRBV7-9	NA	TRBJ1-2	TGTGCCAGCAGTTTCGACAGAATCTATGGCTACACCTTC	CASSFDRIYGYTF
NA	TRBV30	NA	TRBJ2-1	TGTGCCTGGAGGTTCCAGGGGTTAGGCAATGAGCAGTTCTTC	CAWRFQGLGNEQFF
NA	TRBV7-4	NA	TRBJ1-5	TGTGCCAGCAGCTTCAGGGATTCCGCGCGCAATCAGCCCCAGCATTTT	CASSFRDSARNQPQHF
TRBD1	TRBV13	NA	TRBJ1-1	TGTGCCAGCAGACGGGACAGGGGATCCACTGAAGCTTTCTTT	CASRRDRGSTEAFF
TRBD2	TRBV5-6	NA	TRBJ2-7	TGTGCCAGCAGCGGGACTAGCGGGAAATACGAGCAGTACTTC	CASSGTSGKYEQYF
TRBD2	TRBV12-3/TRBV12-4	NA	TRBJ2-7	TGTGCCAGCAGTTTTAAGCGGGGAGGTCAGCAGTACTTC	CASSFKRGGQQYF
NA	TRBV19	NA	TRBJ1-5	TGTGCCAGTAGTCCCTCGGTGCCCTGGGGGGGAAATCAGCCCCAGCATTTT	CASSPSVPWGGNQPQHF
NA	TRBV30	once	TRBJ2-7	TGTGCCTGGAGTACTGAATCGGTTGCGTCCGAGCAGTACTTC	CAWSTESVASEQYF
NA	TRBV5-1	NA	TRBJ2-3	TGCGCCAGCAGCGGACAGTATTCGGCAGATACGCAGTATTTT	CASSGQYSADTQYF
NA	TRBV6-5	NA	TRBJ1-1	TGTGCCAGCAGTCGGGGGGTGAACACTGAAGCTTTCTTT	CASSRGVNTEAFF
NA	TRBV28	NA	TRBJ2-1	TGTGCCAGCAGTTTGGGACAAGGTGAGCAGTTCTTC	CASSLGQGEQFF
NA	TRBV19	NA	TRBJ1-2	TGTGCCAGTAGTACCATGGTCGAGGGGGTAAATGGCTACACCTTC	CASSTMVEGVNGYTF
NA	TRBV5-5	NA	TRBJ2-2	TGTGCCAGCAGCTTGGATCAGGGGTGGGTGACCGGGGAGCTGTTTTTT	CASSLDQGWVTGELFF
TRBD2	TRBV5-4	NA	TRBJ2-1	TGTGCCAGCAGCTTGCCCGGGACTAGCTTTGAGCAGTTCTTC	CASSLPGTSFEQFF
TRBD1	TRBV14	few	TRBJ2-7	TGTGCCAGCAGCCAAGTGGGACAGGGCTACGAGCAGTACTTC	CASSQVGQGYEQYF
NA	TRBV5-1	NA	TRBJ1-3	TGCGCCAGCAGCTTGTCTCTGGGCCTTACCTCTGGAAACACCATATATTTT	CASSLSLGLTSGNTIYF
NA	TRBV19	NA	TRBJ2-1	TGTGCCAGTAGTTATCAGGGTTTCTCCTACAATGAGCAGTTCTTC	CASSYQGFSYNEQFF
TRBD1	TRBV10-1	few	TRBJ1-1	TGCGCCAGCAGTGATAGAAGGGACAGGGTGACTGAAGCTTTCTTT	CASSDRRDRVTEAFF
TRBD2	TRBV5-4	few	TRBJ2-7	TGTGCCAGCAGCTTGGATCCGGGACTAAGCTCCTACGAGCAGTACTTC	CASSLDPGLSSYEQYF
TRBD2	TRBV7-2	NA	TRBJ2-5	TGTGCCAGCAGCCTCAGCGGGGGACCGAGCCAGACCCAGTACTTC	CASSLSGGPSQTQYF
NA	TRBV6-6	NA	TRBJ2-7	TGTGCCAGCAGTTCCCCCGGACTACCCTACGAGCAGTACTTC	CASSSPGLPYEQYF
NA	TRBV30	NA	TRBJ1-3	TGTGCCTGGAGTGGACAGGCCAGCTCTGGAAACACCATATATTTT	CAWSGQASSGNTIYF
NA	TRBV18	NA	TRBJ2-3	TGTGCCAGCGCAATCGGACAGACCACAGATACGCAGTATTTT	CASAIGQTTDTQYF
NA	TRBV28	few	TRBJ2-7	TGTGCCAGCAGGACCGGAGGATACGAGCAGTACTTC	CASRTGGYEQYF
TRBD1	TRBV19	NA	TRBJ1-1	TGTGCCAGTAGTCTCCGGGACAGGGGGCTAGACACTGAAGCTTTCTTT	CASSLRDRGLDTEAFF
TRBD2	TRBV5-4	NA	TRBJ2-3	TGTGCCAGCAGCCGTGGGACTAGCGGGAGTGATACGCAGTATTTT	CASSRGTSGSDTQYF
TRBD1	TRBV30	NA	TRBJ1-1	TGTGCCTGGAATAACAGGGGAAACCCTGAAGCTTTCTTT	CAWNNRGNPEAFF
NA	TRBV7-2	NA	TRBJ2-5	TGTGCCAGCAGCCAGGGGGGAGCCGGAGAGACCCAGTACTTC	CASSQGGAGETQYF
NA	TRBV9	NA	TRBJ1-2	TGTGCCAGCAGCGTAGCGGGTGATCTGGGCTACACCTTC	CASSVAGDLGYTF
NA	TRBV25-1	NA	TRBJ1-6	TGTGCCAGCAGTGAACCGCAGTCACCCCTCCACTTT	CASSEPQSPLHF
TRBD1	TRBV3-1/TRBV3-2	once	TRBJ1-2	TGTGCCAGCAGCCCGGGACAGGGAACTGGCTACACCTTC	CASSPGQGTGYTF
NA	TRBV7-9	many	TRBJ1-3	TGTGCCAGCAGCCCATCAGACCGGGAGGCTGGAAACACCATATATTTT	CASSPSDREAGNTIYF
TRBD2	TRBV13	few	TRBJ2-1	TGTGCCAGCAGCTTCCTTCGAGCGGGAGTTGGCAATGAGCAGTTCTTC	CASSFLRAGVGNEQFF
NA	TRBV7-6	NA	TRBJ2-7	TGTGCCAGCAGCTTAGCGGGGGGAAGGGTCGAGCAGTACTTC	CASSLAGGRVEQYF
TRBD2	TRBV5-1	NA	TRBJ2-7	TGCGCCAGCAGCCCCCCTAGCGGGGGGAGCGAGCAGTACTTC	CASSPPSGGSEQYF
TRBD1	TRBV27	NA	TRBJ2-3	TGTGCCAGCAGTCCGGGACAGGGCTGGGCAGATACGCAGTATTTT	CASSPGQGWADTQYF
TRBD2	TRBV5-1	NA	TRBJ2-1	TGCGCCAGCAGCGGACTAGCGGGACCAAGGACCTACAATGAGCAGTTCTTC	CASSGLAGPRTYNEQFF
TRBD1	TRBV10-3	NA	TRBJ2-2	TGTGCCATCAGGGGGGACAGGGGGCCGACCGGGGAGCTGTTTTTT	CAIRGDRGPTGELFF
NA	TRBV29-1	few	TRBJ2-7	TGCAGCGTTGGGCACGGGAGTTACGAGCAGTACTTC	CSVGHGSYEQYF
TRBD1	TRBV11-2	NA	TRBJ1-5	TGTGCCAGCAGCTGGGGACAGGGAGATCAGCCCCAGCATTTT	CASSWGQGDQPQHF
NA	TRBV29-1	few	TRBJ1-4	TGCAGCGTCAGCAGGGGAAATAGTGAAAAACTGTTTTTT	CSVSRGNSEKLFF
TRBD1	TRBV6-5	NA	TRBJ1-4	TGTGCCAGCAGTTACGGGACAGGCAATAATGAAAAACTGTTTTTT	CASSYGTGNNEKLFF
TRBD1	TRBV10-3	once	TRBJ2-3	TGTGCCATCAGTGCTCTCGGGACAGGGGGCATCGCAGATACGCAGTATTTT	CAISALGTGGIADTQYF